The present TCR beta chain was sequenced within a study of PD-1 blockade in classical Hodgkin lymphoma (dated by TCRdb to about 2020). Concerning the study at large: Nivolumab dosing was 3 mg/kg intravenously every 2 weeks, continuing until either disease progression or unacceptable toxicity. The study used TCR beta sequencing and CyTOF to define a peripheral blood immune signature of response to PD-1 blockade in classical Hodgkin lymphoma. Beyond this particular receptor, the publication reports: Diversity was lower in patients who began nivolumab less than 1 year after ASCT, so these patients were left out of later analyses to avoid confounding by immune reconstitution. Baseline TCR diversity was reported to be lower in newly diagnosed patients than in healthy donors, and even lower in relapsed/refractory patients. CD4+ but not CD8+ TCR diversity rose significantly by C4D1 (p=0.0027 vs p=0.16), most apparent in complete responders (p=0.02). Among trial patients, those achieving complete response had baseline diversity similar to that of newly diagnosed patients, while diversity was significantly lower in partial responders and progressors. The study covered only a single clinical trial cohort, and the causes of the repertoire differences, possibly disease activity or prior therapy, were still not defined.

According to the study, the label for this sample's time point signals: cycle 1 day 1 (C1D1), immediately before nivolumab initiation. Every trial patient had relapsed after autologous stem cell transplantation, and cohorts A, B and C differed in prior brentuximab vedotin exposure. A total of over 55 patients with relapsed/refractory classical Hodgkin lymphoma made up the trial cohort, and each patient's best overall response was complete response, partial response or progressive disease. In the multi-cohort phase II CheckMate 205 trial, trial patients received single-agent nivolumab. Best overall response was determined by an independent review committee according to the 2007 International Working Group response criteria. Trial PBMCs were collected immediately before nivolumab initiation (C1D1) and during therapy at cycle 2 day 1 and cycle 4 day 1. Peripheral blood was collected in 8 mL Vacutainer Cell Preparation Tubes, from which PBMCs were isolated by centrifugation and then cryopreserved.

A single count supports this clone. Its target antigen remains unknown. There are no base qualities to consult, and no much larger clone falls within one base. Genomic DNA was isolated using the Qiagen DNeasy kit from unsorted PBMCs as well as from negatively selected CD4+ and CD8+ fractions. TCR beta CDR3 regions were subjected to amplification by immunoSEQ multiplex PCR with primers that anneal to V and J segments. A synthetic immune receptor repertoire was used to minimize amplification bias, and remaining bias was computationally removed after sequencing. The authors' analysis ran thus. Repertoire diversity was quantified as the Shannon entropy index using custom Python scripts. Unsorted, CD4+ and CD8+ repertoires were analyzed separately, except for combined analyses in which CD4+ and CD8+ sequences were merged in silico. A clone was considered expanded if an increase in frequency of at least 2-fold after treatment relative to C1D1 was found, and a pseudocount of 0.5 was applied to clones undetected at baseline. Clones with 0 or 1 copy at C1D1 were classified as singleton clones, and clones with 2 or more copies were classified as non-singleton clones. Clones expanded in unsorted samples were labelled as CD4+, CD8+ or unknown by matching protein sequences in sorted samples from the same patient. Wilcoxon tests on paired samples were used to test changes in diversity from C1D1 to C4D1. TCRdb retrieved this table from immuneACCESS and kept in-frame rearrangements only. Not all clones are present; in checked studies, unresolved V genes account for under half, and no reason is known for the remainder. For V, J and clone size, that table is used; D and trimming come from the DNA. Here the sample has tens of thousands of clones; over 70% occur a single time. The ten most abundant clones make up 20% to 25% of the sample.

The sequencing used peripheral blood mononuclear cells (PBMCs), collected at baseline. The source of this sequence is a human donor with classical Hodgkin lymphoma.

The DNA sequence is TGTGCCAGCAGCTTAGGTCAGGGGGCTTCCTACAATGAGCAGTTCTTC. It translates as CASSLGQGASYNEQFF. The receptor chain draws on TRBV7-9 and TRBJ2-1, and TRBD1 aligns with 8 junction nucleotides. Reading from cysteine to phenylalanine, the CDR3 counts 16 amino acids. The read is trimmed to its CDR3 DNA, 48 bases read in frame from base 1. Relative to germline, V is missing 1 base and J is missing 1 base, with 3 bases of the junction outside any gene match. The germline V gene (reference sequence) sets CDR1 to SEHNR and CDR2 to FQNEAQ.